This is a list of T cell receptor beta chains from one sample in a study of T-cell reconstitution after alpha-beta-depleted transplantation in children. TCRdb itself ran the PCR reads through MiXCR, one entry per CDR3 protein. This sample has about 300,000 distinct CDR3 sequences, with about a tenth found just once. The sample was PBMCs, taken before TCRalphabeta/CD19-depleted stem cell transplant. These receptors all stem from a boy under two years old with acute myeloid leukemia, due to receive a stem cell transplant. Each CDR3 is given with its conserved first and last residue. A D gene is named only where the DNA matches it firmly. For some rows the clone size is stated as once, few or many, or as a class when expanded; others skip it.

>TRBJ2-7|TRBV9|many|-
TGTGCCAGCAGCGTAGGGGCTAGTCGCTGGGACGAGCAGTACTTC
CASSVGASRWDEQYF
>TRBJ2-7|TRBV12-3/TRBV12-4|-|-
TGTGCCAGCAGTTATGGGACCTTTACTGGCAACCAGTACTTC
CASSYGTFTGNQYF
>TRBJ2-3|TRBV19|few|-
TGTGCCAGTAGTATAGATCTATTTATAGACAGCACAGATACGCAGTATTTT
CASSIDLFIDSTDTQYF
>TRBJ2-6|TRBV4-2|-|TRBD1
TGTGCCAGCAGCCAACCCCGACAGGGGGCGCGGGGGGCCAACGTCCTGACTTTC
CASSQPRQGARGANVLTF
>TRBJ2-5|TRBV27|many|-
TGTGCCAGCAGCCCCCAGGGTGGCCAAGAGACCCAGTACTTC
CASSPQGGQETQYF
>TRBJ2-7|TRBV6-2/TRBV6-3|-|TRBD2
TGTGCCAGCAGCTTTACGGGGGGGTCCTACGCGCAGTACTTC
CASSFTGGSYAQYF
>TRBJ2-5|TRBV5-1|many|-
TGCGCCAGCAGCTTTGATAATACTAACCAAGAGACCCAGTACTTC
CASSFDNTNQETQYF
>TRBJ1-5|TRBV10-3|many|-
TGTGCCATCAGTGAGTTTGGGGGCAATCAGCCCCAGCATTTT
CAISEFGGNQPQHF
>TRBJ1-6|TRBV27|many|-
TGTGCCAGCAGTTTATCGAGGGACACCTATAATTCACCCCTCCACTTT
CASSLSRDTYNSPLHF
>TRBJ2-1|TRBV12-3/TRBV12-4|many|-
TGTGCCAGCAGTCCAAGCGGGTTCACCCACAATGAGCAGTTCTTC
CASSPSGFTHNEQFF
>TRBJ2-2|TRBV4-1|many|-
TGCGCCAGCAGCCAAGACCCGGGGAATTCCGGGGAGCTGTTTTTT
CASSQDPGNSGELFF
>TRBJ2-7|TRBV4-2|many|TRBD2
TGTGCCAGCAGCCAAGTGGAGGTACTAGCGGTACTAGACTTC
CASSQVEVLAVLDF
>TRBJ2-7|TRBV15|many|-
TGTGCCACCAGCAGAGACCACGATGGGGACATCCCCTACGAGCAGTACTTC
CATSRDHDGDIPYEQYF
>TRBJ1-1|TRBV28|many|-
TGTGCCAGCAGTTCCCTGGTTGGAACCTGGGACACTGAAGCTTTCTTT
CASSSLVGTWDTEAFF
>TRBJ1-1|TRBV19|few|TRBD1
TGTGCCAGTAAGACGGGCCGGGACAGGGGCCAAGCTTTCTTT
CASKTGRDRGQAFF
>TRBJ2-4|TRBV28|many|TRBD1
TGTGCCAGCAGTAGGGACAGACATCTAGCCAAAAACATTCAGTACTTC
CASSRDRHLAKNIQYF
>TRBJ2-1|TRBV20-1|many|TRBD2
TGCAGTGCTCTCCGACTAGCGGGAGTCTACAATGAGCAGTTCTTC
CSALRLAGVYNEQFF
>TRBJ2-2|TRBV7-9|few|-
TGTGCCAGCGGGGGGCACAACACCGGGGAGCTGTTTTTT
CASGGHNTGELFF
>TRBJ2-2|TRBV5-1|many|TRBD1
TGCGCCAGCAGGATCACGGGACAGGTGAACACCGGGGAGCTGTTTTTT
CASRITGQVNTGELFF
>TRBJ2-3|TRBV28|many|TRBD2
TGTGCCAGCAGTCTCACGTCCCGACTAGCGACGTACACAGATACGCAGTATTTT
CASSLTSRLATYTDTQYF
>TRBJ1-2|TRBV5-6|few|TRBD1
TGTGCCAGCAGTGTACAGGGGGCGGGCTATGGCTACACCTTC
CASSVQGAGYGYTF
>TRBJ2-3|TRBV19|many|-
TGTGCCAGTAGTATGTCGGGCACAGATACGCAGTATTTT
CASSMSGTDTQYF
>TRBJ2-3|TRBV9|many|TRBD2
TGTGCCAGCAGCGTTACTAGCGGGGGGTCCTCTAGCACAGATACGCAGTATTTT
CASSVTSGGSSSTDTQYF
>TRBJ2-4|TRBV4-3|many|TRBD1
TGCGCCAGCAGCCAAGACCCTCGGACAGGGGGAGCCAAAAACATTCAGTACTTC
CASSQDPRTGGAKNIQYF
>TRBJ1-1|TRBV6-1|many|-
TGTGCCAGCACCTACACAATGAACACTGAAGCTTTCTTT
CASTYTMNTEAFF
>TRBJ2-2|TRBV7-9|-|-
TGTGCCACTCTACCTAAGGCCGGGGAGCTGTTTTTT
CATLPKAGELFF
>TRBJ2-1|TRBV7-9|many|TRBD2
TGTGCCAGCAGCTCCCCCGGACTAGGAGTAGGTGAGCAGTTCTTC
CASSSPGLGVGEQFF
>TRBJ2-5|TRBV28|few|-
TGTGCCAGCAGTTTACCCTACAATCCCTTAGAGACCCAGTACTTC
CASSLPYNPLETQYF
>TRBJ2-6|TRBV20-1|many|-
TGCAGTGCTAGAGATGGGGGATCCTCTGGGGCCAACGTCCTGACTTTC
CSARDGGSSGANVLTF
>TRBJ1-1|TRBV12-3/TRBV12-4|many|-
TGTGCCAGCAGTTTACCAGGGTACACTGAAGCTTTCTTT
CASSLPGYTEAFF
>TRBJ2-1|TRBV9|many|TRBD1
TGTGCCAGCAGCGATGGGACAGCCTCCTACAATGAGCAGTTCTTC
CASSDGTASYNEQFF
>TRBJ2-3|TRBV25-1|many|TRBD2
TGTGCCAGCAGTGAAGAGGGACTAGCGGGGCTCTATGCAGATACGCAGTATTTT
CASSEEGLAGLYADTQYF
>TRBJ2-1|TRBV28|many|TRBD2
TGTGCCAGCAGTCCCCGGGTTCGGGCCTGGCGGGAGGACCTCTACAATGAGCAGTTCTTC
CASSPRVRAWREDLYNEQFF
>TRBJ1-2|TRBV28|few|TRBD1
TGTGCCAGCAGTTTAGGGACAGGGCTTCTTGGCTACACCTTC
CASSLGTGLLGYTF
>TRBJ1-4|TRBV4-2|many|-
TGTGCCAGCAGCCAAGATGAGGGGGTTGGGGGTGAAAAACTGTTTTTT
CASSQDEGVGGEKLFF
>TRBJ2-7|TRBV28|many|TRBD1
TGTGCCAGCAGTTTAACGACAGGGGGGGCCTACGAGCAGTACTTC
CASSLTTGGAYEQYF
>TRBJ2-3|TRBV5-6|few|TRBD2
TGTGCCAGCAGCTTCCCGATCCATGCTAGCGGGACTCTGGCTACAGATACGCAGTATTTT
CASSFPIHASGTLATDTQYF
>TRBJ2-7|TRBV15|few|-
TGTGCCACCAGCAGAGGCGACAGGAGCTCCTACGAGCAGTACTTC
CATSRGDRSSYEQYF
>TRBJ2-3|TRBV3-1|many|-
TGTGCCAGCAGCCAGGAGTGGAGCACAGATACGCAGTATTTT
CASSQEWSTDTQYF
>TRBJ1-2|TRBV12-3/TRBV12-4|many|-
TGTGCCAGCAGTTTCGGGCTTAACTATGGCTACACCTTC
CASSFGLNYGYTF
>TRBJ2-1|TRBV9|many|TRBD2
TGTGCCAGCAGCGTAGCTACGGGGGGGAACTTTTACAATGAGCAGTTCTTC
CASSVATGGNFYNEQFF
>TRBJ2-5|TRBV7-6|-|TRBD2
TGTGCCAGCAGCAAGAGGACTAGCGCAGGAGAGACCCAGTACTTC
CASSKRTSAGETQYF
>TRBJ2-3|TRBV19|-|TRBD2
TGTGCCAGTCCCCCTCCGGGACTAGCGGGGGGCCTCATTTCCACAGATACGCAGTATTTT
CASPPPGLAGGLISTDTQYF
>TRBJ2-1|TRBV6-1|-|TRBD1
TGTGCCAGCAGATTTTTTAGACAGGGGAGGAATGAGCAGTTCTTC
CASRFFRQGRNEQFF
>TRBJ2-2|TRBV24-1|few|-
TGTGCCACCAGTAGGGCCCCCCTCACCGGGGAGCTGTTTTTT
CATSRAPLTGELFF
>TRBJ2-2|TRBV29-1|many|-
TGCAGCGTCAACTGGGTAGGGGCATACACCGGGGAGCTGTTTTTT
CSVNWVGAYTGELFF
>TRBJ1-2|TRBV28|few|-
TGTGGAGTTGCTAACTATGGCTACACCTTC
CGVANYGYTF